The entry below describes one T cell receptor beta chain. The target antigen is unknown. V shed 4 bases, J shed 0 bases, and the junction held 9 bases outside the gene matches. The CDR3 runs 17 residues. The V gene's germline CDR1 is LGHNA and CDR2 YNFKEQ. Primers included in the PCR were 60 Vbeta and 13 Jbeta primers. TCRdb keeps only in-frame clones here, not all; method: immunoSEQ multiplex PCR. The sample has more than 95,000 clones, roughly 79% seen once. This record comes from a study of cytomegalovirus exposure and HLA in healthy donors. As for the study in general: An analysis done earlier identified fewer than 140 million unique TCR beta sequences from about 180 million T cells. Study-level findings and limits: The classifier was said to identify cytomegalovirus status with high specificity and sensitivity. It was in a later analysis that TCR association rates were seen to vary by HLA locus, highest for DRB1 and lowest for HLA-C. A missense DCLRE1C variant was associated with V- and J-gene trimming of TCR beta chains in a later analysis, and an independent cohort replicated the association.

The clonotype was recovered from a man between 60 and 70 years old in good health and CMV-seropositive. The sample consisted of PBMCs. The rearrangement joins TRBV4-2 to TRBJ1-2; TRBD1 aligns across 9 bases. CDR3 sequence: CASSLPRQGGPNYGYTF. The CDR3 DNA is TGTGCCAGCAGCCTACCCCGACAGGGGGGGCCTAACTATGGCTACACCTTC.